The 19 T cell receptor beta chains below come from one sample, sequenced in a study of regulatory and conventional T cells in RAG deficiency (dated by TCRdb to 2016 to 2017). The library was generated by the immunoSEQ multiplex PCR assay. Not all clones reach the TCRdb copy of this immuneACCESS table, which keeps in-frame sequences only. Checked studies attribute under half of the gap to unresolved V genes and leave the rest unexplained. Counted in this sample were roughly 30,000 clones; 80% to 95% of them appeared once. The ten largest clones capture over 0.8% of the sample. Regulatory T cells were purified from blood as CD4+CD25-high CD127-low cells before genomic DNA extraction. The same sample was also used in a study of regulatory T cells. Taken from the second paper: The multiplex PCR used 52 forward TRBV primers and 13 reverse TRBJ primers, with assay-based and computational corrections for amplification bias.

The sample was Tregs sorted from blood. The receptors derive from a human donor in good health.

The CDR3 protein is CAISESAGGQETQYF. The DNA for the CDR3 is TGTGCCATCAGTGAGAGTGCGGGGGGGCAAGAGACCCAGTACTTC. This chain joins TRBV10-3 and TRBJ2-5, with 9 bases identical to TRBD2. The junction had 3 bases not matched to a gene; V was cut back by 2 bases and J by 2 bases. Looked up from germline, CDR1 is ENHRY and CDR2 is SYGVKD. The CDR3 length is 15 residues.

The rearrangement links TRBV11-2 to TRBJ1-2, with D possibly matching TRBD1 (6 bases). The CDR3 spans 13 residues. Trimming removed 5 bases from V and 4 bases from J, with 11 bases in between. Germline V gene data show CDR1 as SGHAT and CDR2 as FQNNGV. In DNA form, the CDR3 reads TGTGCCAGCAGCCTTACAGGGCCCTATGGCTACACCTTC. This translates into CASSLTGPYGYTF. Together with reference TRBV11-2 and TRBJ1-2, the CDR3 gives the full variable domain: EAGVAQSPRYKIIEKRQSVAFWCNPISGHATLYWYQQILGQGPKLLIQFQNNGVVDDSQLPKDRFSAERLKGVDSTLKIQPAKLEDSAVYLCASSLTGPYGYTFGSGTRLTVV.

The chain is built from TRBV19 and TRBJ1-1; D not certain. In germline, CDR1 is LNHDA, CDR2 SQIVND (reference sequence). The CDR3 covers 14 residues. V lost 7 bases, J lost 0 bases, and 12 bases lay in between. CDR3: CASTPRTMNTEAFF. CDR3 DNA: TGTGCCAGTACCCCCAGGACCATGAACACTGAAGCTTTCTTT.

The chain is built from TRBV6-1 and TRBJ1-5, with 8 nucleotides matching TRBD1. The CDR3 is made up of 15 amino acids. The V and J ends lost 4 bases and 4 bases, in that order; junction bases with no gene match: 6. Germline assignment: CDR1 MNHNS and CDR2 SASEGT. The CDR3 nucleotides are TGTGCCAGCAGTGGACAGGGGATAGCAAATCAGCCCCAGCATTTT. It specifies CASSGQGIANQPQHF.

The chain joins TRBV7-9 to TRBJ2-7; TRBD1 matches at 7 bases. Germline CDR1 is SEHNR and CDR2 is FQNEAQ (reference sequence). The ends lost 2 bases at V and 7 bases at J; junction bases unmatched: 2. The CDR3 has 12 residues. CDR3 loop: CASSLRDREQYF. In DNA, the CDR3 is TGTGCCAGCAGCTTAAGGGACAGAGAGCAGTACTTC.

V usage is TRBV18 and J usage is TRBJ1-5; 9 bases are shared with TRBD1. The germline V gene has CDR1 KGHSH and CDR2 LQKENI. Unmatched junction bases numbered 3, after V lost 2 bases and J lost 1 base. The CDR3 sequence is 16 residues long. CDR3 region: CASSPRDRVSNQPQHF. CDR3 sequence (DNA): TGTGCCAGCTCACCAAGGGACAGGGTGAGCAATCAGCCCCAGCATTTT.

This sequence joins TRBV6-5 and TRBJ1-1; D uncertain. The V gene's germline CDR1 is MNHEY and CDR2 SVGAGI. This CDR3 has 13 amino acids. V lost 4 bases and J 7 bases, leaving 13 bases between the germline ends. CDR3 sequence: CASSSPGFLEAFF. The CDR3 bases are TGTGCCAGCAGTTCGCCGGGGTTTCTTGAAGCTTTCTTT.

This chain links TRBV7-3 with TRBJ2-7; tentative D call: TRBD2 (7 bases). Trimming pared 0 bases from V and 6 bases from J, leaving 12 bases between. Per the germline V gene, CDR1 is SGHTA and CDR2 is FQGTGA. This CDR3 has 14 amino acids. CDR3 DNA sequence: TGTGCCAGCAGCTTAACGGGGGGGCCTGGCGAGCAGTACTTC. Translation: CASSLTGGPGEQYF.

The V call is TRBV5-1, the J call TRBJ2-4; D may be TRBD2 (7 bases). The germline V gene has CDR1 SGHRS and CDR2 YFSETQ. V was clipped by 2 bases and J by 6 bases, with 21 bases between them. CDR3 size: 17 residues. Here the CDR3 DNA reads TGCGCCAGCAGCTTAGGGGGGGCCGACAGGTGGAGAAACATTCAGTACTTC. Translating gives CASSLGGADRWRNIQYF. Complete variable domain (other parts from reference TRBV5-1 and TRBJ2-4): KAGVTQTPRYLIKTRGQQVTLSCSPISGHRSVSWYQQTPGQGLQFLFEYFSETQRNKGNFPGRFSGRQFSNSRSEMNVSTLELGDSALYLCASSLGGADRWRNIQYFGAGTRLSVL.

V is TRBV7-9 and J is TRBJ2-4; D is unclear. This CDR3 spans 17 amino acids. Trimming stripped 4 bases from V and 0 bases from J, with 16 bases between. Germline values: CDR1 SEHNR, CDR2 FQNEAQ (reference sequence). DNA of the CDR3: TGTGCCAGCAGCTCCCCCCGACGCAGTCTAGCCAAAAACATTCAGTACTTC. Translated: CASSSPRRSLAKNIQYF.

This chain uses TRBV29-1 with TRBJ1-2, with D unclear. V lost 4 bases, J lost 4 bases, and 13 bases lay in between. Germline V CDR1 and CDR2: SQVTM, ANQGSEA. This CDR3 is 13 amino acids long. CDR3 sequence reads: CSVVGRTTYGYTF. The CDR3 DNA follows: TGCAGCGTTGTTGGAAGAACTACCTATGGCTACACCTTC.

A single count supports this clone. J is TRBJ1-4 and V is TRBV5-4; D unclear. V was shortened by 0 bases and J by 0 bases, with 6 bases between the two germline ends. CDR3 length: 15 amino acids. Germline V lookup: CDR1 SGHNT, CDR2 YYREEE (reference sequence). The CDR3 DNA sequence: TGTGCCAGCAGCTTGGGCGGCGCAACTAATGAAAAACTGTTTTTT. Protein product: CASSLGGATNEKLFF.

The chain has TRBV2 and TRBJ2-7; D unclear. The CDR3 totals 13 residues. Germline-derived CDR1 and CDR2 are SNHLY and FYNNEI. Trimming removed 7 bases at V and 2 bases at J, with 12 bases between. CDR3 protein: CASKLELAYEQYF. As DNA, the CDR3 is TGTGCCAGCAAGTTAGAGCTCGCCTACGAGCAGTACTTC. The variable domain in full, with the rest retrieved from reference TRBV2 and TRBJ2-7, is EPEVTQTPSHQVTQMGQEVILRCVPISNHLYFYWYRQILGQKVEFLVSFYNNEISEKSEIFDDQFSVERPDGSNFTLKIRSTKLEDSAMYFCASKLELAYEQYFGPGTRLTVT.

This CDR3 is CASSQDPTGANTGELFF. DNA for the CDR3: TGCGCCAGCAGCCAAGACCCCACGGGGGCAAACACCGGGGAGCTGTTTTTT. This chain connects TRBV4-1 to TRBJ2-2; tentatively, D is TRBD1 or TRBD2 (6 bases each). V shed 0 bases and J shed 2 bases, with 13 bases lying between them. This CDR3 is built from 17 residues. Germline V gives CDR1 MGHRA, CDR2 YSYEKL.

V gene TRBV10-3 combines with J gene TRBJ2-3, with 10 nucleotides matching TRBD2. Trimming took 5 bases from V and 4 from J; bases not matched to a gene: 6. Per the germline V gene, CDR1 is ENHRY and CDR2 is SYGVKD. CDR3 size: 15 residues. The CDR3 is CAISQTSGFPDTQYF. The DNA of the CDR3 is TGTGCCATCAGTCAGACTAGCGGGTTCCCAGATACGCAGTATTTT.

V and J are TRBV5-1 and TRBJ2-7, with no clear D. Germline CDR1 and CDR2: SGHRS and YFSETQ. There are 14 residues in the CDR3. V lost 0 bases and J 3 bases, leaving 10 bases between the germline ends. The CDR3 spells CASSLEWRLYEQYF. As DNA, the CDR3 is TGCGCCAGCAGCTTGGAATGGCGCCTCTACGAGCAGTACTTC.

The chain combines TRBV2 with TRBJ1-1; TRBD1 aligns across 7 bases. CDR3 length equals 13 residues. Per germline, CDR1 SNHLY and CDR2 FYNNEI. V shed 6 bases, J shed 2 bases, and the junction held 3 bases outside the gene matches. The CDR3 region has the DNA TGTGCCAGCAGCCGACAGGGAAACACTGAAGCTTTCTTT. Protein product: CASSRQGNTEAFF.

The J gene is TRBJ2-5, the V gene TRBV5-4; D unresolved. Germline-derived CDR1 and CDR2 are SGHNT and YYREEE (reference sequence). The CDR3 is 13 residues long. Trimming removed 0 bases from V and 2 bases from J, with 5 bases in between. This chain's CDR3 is CASSLDSQETQYF. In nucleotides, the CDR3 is TGTGCCAGCAGCTTGGACAGTCAAGAGACCCAGTACTTC.

This chain's CDR3 is CASSLLRRTNYGYTF. The CDR3 bases are TGTGCCAGCAGCTTACTCCGACGGACCAACTATGGCTACACCTTC. J is TRBJ1-2 and V is TRBV7-9, with D hard to call. CDR1 and CDR2 from the germline V gene are SEHNR and FQNEAQ (reference sequence). The CDR3 length is 15 residues. V shed 2 bases and J shed 2 bases, with 12 bases lying between them. Drawing the rest from reference TRBV7-9 and TRBJ1-2, the complete variable domain is DTGVSQNPRHKITKRGQNVTFRCDPISEHNRLYWYRQTLGQGPEFLTYFQNEAQLEKSRLLSDRFSAERPKGSFSTLEIQRTEQGDSAMYLCASSLLRRTNYGYTFGSGTRLTVV.